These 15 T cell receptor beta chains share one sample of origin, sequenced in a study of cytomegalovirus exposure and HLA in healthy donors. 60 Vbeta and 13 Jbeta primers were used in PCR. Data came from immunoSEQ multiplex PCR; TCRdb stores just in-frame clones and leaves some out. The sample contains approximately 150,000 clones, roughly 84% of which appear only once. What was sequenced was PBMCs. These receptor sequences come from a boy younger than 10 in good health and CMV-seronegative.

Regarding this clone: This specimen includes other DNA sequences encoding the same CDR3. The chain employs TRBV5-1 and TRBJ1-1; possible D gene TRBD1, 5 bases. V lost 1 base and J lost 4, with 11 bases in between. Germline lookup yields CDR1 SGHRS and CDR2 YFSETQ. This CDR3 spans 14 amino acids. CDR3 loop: CASSLLQEGTEAFF. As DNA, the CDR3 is TGCGCCAGCAGCTTGTTACAGGAGGGCACTGAAGCTTTCTTT.

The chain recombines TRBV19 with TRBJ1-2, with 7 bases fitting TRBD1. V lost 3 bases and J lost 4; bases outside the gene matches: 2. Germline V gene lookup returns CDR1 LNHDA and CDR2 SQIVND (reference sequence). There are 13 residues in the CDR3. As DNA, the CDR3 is TGTGCCAGTAGTATTGGGGACAGCTATGGCTACACCTTC. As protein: CASSIGDSYGYTF.

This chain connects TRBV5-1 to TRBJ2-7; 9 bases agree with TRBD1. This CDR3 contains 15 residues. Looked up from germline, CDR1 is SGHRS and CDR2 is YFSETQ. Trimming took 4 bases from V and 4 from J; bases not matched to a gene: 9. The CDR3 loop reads CASSATGGLDYEQYF. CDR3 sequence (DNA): TGCGCCAGCAGCGCCACAGGGGGCCTGGATTACGAGCAGTACTTC.

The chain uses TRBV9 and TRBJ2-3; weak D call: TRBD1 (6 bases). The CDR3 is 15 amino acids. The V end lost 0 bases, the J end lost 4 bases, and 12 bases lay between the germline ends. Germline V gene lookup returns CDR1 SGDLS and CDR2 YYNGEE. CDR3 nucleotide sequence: TGTGCCAGCAGCGTAGACGTCAGGGGTGCAGATACGCAGTATTTT. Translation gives CASSVDVRGADTQYF.

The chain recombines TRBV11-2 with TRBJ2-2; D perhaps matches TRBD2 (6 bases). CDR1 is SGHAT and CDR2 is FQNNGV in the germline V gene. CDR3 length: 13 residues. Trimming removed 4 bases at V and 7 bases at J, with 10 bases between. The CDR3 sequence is CASSSGVSGELFF. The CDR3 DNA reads TGTGCCAGCAGCTCGGGGGTTAGCGGGGAGCTGTTTTTT.

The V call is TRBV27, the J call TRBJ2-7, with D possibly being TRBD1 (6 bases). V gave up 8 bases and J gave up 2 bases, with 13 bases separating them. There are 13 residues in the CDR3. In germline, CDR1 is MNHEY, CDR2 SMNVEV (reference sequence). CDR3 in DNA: TGTGCCAGCGGGCGCAGGGGAACCTACGAGCAGTACTTC. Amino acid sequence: CASGRRGTYEQYF.

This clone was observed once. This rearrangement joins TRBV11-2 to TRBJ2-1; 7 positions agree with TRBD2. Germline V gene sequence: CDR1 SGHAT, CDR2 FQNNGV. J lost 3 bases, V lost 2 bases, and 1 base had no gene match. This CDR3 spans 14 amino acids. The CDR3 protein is CASSLRGDYNEQFF. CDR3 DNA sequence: TGTGCCAGCAGCTTACGGGGGGACTACAATGAGCAGTTCTTC.

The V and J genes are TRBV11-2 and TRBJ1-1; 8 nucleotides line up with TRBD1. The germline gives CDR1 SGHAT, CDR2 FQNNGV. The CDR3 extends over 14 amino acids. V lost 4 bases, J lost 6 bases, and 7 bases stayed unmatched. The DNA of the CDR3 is TGTGCCAGCAGCTCCGCTCAGGGGGCGGCTGAAGCTTTCTTT. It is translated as CASSSAQGAAEAFF.

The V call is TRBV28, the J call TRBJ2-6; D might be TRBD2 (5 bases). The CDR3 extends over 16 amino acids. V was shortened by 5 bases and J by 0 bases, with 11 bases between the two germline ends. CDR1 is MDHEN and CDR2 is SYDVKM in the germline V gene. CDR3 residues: CASSPGADSGANVLTF. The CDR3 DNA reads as TGTGCCAGCAGTCCCGGAGCGGACTCTGGGGCCAACGTCCTGACTTTC. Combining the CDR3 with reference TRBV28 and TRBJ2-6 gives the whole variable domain DVKVTQSSRYLVKRTGEKVFLECVQDMDHENMFWYRQDPGLGLRLIYFSYDVKMKEKGDIPEGYSVSREKKERFSLILESASTNQTSMYLCASSPGADSGANVLTFGAGSRLTVL.

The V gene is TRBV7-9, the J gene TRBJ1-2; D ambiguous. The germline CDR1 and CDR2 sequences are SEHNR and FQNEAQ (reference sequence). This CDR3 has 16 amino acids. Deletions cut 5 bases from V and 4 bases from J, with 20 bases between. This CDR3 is CASSEGPLRRGYGYTF. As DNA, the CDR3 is TGTGCCAGCAGCGAAGGACCGCTTCGACGGGGCTATGGCTACACCTTC.

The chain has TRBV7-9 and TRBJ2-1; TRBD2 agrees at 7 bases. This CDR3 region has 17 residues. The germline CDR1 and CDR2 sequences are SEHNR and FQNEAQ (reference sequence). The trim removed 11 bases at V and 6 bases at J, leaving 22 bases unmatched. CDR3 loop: CAEETGTAGVSGNEQFF. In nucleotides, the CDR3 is TGTGCCGAAGAAACCGGTACGGCGGGAGTTTCGGGCAATGAGCAGTTCTTC.

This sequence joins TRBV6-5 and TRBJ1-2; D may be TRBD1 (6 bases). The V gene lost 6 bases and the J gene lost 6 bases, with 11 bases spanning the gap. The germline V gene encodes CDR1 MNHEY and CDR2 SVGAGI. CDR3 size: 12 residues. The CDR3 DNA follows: TGTGCCAGCAGGGAACAGGGTGATGGCTACACCTTC. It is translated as CASREQGDGYTF.

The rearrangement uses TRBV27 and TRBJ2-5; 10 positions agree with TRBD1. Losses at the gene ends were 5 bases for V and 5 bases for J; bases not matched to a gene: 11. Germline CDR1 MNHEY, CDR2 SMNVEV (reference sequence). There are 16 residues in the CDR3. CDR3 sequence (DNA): TGTGCCAGCAGTCAGGGACAGGGGAATGTGAGGGAGACCCAGTACTTC. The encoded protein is CASSQGQGNVRETQYF.

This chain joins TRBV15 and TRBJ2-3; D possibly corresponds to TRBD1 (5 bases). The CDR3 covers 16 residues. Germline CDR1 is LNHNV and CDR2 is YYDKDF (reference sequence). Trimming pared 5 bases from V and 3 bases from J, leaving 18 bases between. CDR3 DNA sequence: TGTGCCACCAGCGGGATGTATTGGGGCTCTACAGATACGCAGTATTTT. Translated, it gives CATSGMYWGSTDTQYF.

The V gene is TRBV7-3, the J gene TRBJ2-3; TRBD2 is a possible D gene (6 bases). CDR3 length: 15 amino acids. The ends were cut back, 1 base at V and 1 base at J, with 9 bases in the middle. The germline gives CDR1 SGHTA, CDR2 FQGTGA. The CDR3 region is CASSLRASGTDTQYF. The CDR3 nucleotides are TGTGCCAGCAGCTTAAGAGCTAGCGGCACAGATACGCAGTATTTT.